The T cell receptor beta chain under discussion was sequenced for a study of T cell responses to AZD1222 COVID-19 vaccine. Broader study findings: The donor cohort was predominantly white British with a female majority, and clonal diversity may have been underestimated.

V lost 9 bases and J lost 0, with 12 bases in between. Germline CDR1 is LNHNV and CDR2 is YYDKDF (reference sequence). This CDR3 contains 14 residues. Comments on this clone: Its target is unknown.

The protocol was immunoSEQ multiplex PCR, while the TCRdb copy is restricted to in-frame clones and leaves out a portion. The top ten clones hold 0.95% to 1.1% of a sample with 150,000 to 250,000 clones, 80% to 95% of them seen once. The TCR comes from an adult who received the AZD1222 COVID-19 vaccine. The input for sequencing was peripheral blood, taken 28 days after the second AZD1222 dose. This rearrangement joins TRBV15 to TRBJ1-5, with D uncertain. CDR3 in DNA: TGTGCCACGGCGGAAGGTCATAGCAATCAGCCCCAGCATTTT. Amino acid sequence: CATAEGHSNQPQHF. Complete variable domain (other parts from reference TRBV15 and TRBJ1-5): DAMVIQNPRYQVTQFGKPVTLSCSQTLNHNVMYWYQQKSSQAPKLLFHYYDKDFNNEADTPDNFQSRRPNTSFCFLDIRSPGLGDTAMYLCATAEGHSNQPQHFGDGTRLSIL.